The 7 T cell receptor beta chains presented below share a single source sample, sequenced in a study of shared clonotypes between healthy human individuals. Profiled with immunoSEQ multiplex PCR; TCRdb holds only in-frame clones, not every one. The table shows hundreds of thousands of clones, with about 95% occurring only once. Naive CD8 populations comprised CD45RO-negative cells positively selected for CCR7, excluding terminally differentiated effector memory CD45RA+ cells. Source material: naive CD8+ T cells sorted from blood. These receptors originate from a woman between 25 and 40 years old in good health.

The chain employs TRBV7-2 and TRBJ2-7; TRBD1 might be the D (6 bases). Per the germline V gene, CDR1 is SGHTA and CDR2 is FQGNSA. V was cut by 2 bases and J by 1 base, with 12 bases left in between. This CDR3 contains 15 residues. Here the CDR3 reads CASSLTGTPSYEQYF. The CDR3, as DNA: TGTGCCAGCAGCTTAACCGGGACACCTTCCTACGAGCAGTACTTC.

The chain combines TRBV7-9 with TRBJ2-7, with D unclear. The CDR3 runs 14 residues. In germline, CDR1 is SEHNR, CDR2 FQNEAQ (reference sequence). The V end was cut by 4 bases, the J end by 3 bases, with 13 bases between. The CDR3: CASSSPDPYYEQYF. CDR3 nucleotide sequence: TGTGCCAGCAGCTCGCCAGACCCGTACTACGAGCAGTACTTC.

As regards this clone: Other DNA sequences from this sample encode an identical CDR3 as well. V gene TRBV7-9 combines with J gene TRBJ2-3, with D uncertain. This CDR3 is 11 amino acids long. Germline-derived CDR1 and CDR2 are SEHNR and FQNEAQ (reference sequence). V lost 2 bases and J 6 bases, leaving 3 bases between the germline ends. The CDR3 loop is CASSLPDTQYF. The DNA for the CDR3 is TGTGCCAGCAGCTTACCTGATACGCAGTATTTT.

The CDR3, as DNA: TGTGCCAGCAGCTTAGGGGTGGATAACACCGGGGAGCTGTTTTTT. Its protein product is CASSLGVDNTGELFF. This sequence joins TRBV7-9 and TRBJ2-2, with D uncertain. V lost 1 base and J 2 bases, leaving 8 bases between the germline ends. In germline, CDR1 is SEHNR, CDR2 FQNEAQ (reference sequence). The CDR3 consists of 15 residues.

This chain connects TRBV28 to TRBJ2-4, with 7 bases that match TRBD1. J gave up 8 bases and V 6 bases, and 13 bases lay outside the gene matches. The germline CDR1 and CDR2 sequences are MDHEN and SYDVKM. CDR3 length equals 15 residues. For the CDR3, the DNA is TGTGCCAGCAGCTCCCGACAGGGCCGCAGAGACATTCAGTACTTC. Protein product: CASSSRQGRRDIQYF. Combining the CDR3 with reference TRBV28 and TRBJ2-4 gives the whole variable domain DVKVTQSSRYLVKRTGEKVFLECVQDMDHENMFWYRQDPGLGLRLIYFSYDVKMKEKGDIPEGYSVSREKKERFSLILESASTNQTSMYLCASSSRQGRRDIQYFGAGTRLSVL.

The gene calls are TRBV10-3 and TRBJ2-7; D could derive from TRBD1 or TRBD2 (5 bases each). The CDR3 loop spans 14 amino acids. V shed 6 bases and J shed 1 base, with 13 bases lying between them. Germline V gives CDR1 ENHRY, CDR2 SYGVKD. The CDR3 nucleotides read TGTGCCATCAGGGCCGGGACGGAATCCTACGAGCAGTACTTC. Protein product: CAIRAGTESYEQYF.

The chain combines TRBV5-1 with TRBJ2-5, with D uncertain. Deletions cut 4 bases from V and 1 base from J, with 14 bases between. The CDR3 runs to 15 residues. CDR1 is SGHRS, CDR2 YFSETQ, per germline. This CDR3 is CASSGSGQPQETQYF. The CDR3, as DNA: TGCGCCAGCAGCGGATCCGGGCAGCCCCAAGAGACCCAGTACTTC.